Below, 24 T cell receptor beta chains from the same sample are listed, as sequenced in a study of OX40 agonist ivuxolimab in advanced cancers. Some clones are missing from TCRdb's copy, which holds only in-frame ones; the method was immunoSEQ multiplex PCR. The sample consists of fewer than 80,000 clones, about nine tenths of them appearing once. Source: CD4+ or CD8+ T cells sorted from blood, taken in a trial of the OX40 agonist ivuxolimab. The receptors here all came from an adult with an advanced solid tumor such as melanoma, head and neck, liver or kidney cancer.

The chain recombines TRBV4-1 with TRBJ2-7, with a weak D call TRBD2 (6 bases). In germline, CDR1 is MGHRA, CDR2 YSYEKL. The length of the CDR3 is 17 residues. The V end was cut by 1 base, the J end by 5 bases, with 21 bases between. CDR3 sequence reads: CASSQVVDGRRENEQYF. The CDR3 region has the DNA TGCGCCAGCAGCCAAGTCGTCGATGGCCGGAGGGAGAACGAGCAGTACTTC.

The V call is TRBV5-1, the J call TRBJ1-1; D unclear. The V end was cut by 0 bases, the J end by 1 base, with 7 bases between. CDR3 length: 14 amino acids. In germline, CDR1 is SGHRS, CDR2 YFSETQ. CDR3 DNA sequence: TGCGCCAGCAGCTTGGAATCTGGGAACACTGAAGCTTTCTTT. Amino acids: CASSLESGNTEAFF.

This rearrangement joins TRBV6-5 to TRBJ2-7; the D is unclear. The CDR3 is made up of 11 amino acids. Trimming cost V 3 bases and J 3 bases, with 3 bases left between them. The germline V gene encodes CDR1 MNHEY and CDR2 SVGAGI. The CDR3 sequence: CASSYLYEQYF. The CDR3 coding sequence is TGTGCCAGCAGTTATCTCTACGAGCAGTACTTC.

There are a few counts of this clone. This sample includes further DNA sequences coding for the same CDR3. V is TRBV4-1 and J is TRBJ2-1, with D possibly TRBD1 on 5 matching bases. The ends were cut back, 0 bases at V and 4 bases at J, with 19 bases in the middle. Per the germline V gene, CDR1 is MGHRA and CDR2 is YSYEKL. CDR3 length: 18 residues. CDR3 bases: TGCGCCAGCAGCCAAGATATCGTCCTCGACAGTTTATACAATGAGCAGTTCTTC. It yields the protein CASSQDIVLDSLYNEQFF.

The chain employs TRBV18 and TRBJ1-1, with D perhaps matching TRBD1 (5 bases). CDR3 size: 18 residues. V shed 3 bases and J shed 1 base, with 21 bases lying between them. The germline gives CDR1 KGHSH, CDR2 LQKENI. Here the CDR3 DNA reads TGTGCCAGCTCACCGGTAGTAGACCCGGGACGGAGGAACACTGAAGCTTTCTTT. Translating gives CASSPVVDPGRRNTEAFF.

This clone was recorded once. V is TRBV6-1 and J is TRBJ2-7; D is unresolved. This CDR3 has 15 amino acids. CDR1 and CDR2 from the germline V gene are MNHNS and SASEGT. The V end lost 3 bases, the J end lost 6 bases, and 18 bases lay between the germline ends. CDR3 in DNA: TGTGCCAGCAGTGAGGCCCAGGTATTCCTTGGCGAGCAGTACTTC. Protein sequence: CASSEAQVFLGEQYF.

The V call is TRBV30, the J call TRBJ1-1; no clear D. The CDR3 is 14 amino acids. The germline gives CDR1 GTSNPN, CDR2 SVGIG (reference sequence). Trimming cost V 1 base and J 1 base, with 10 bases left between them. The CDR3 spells CAWSEAAWNTEAFF. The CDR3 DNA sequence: TGTGCCTGGAGTGAGGCGGCCTGGAACACTGAAGCTTTCTTT.

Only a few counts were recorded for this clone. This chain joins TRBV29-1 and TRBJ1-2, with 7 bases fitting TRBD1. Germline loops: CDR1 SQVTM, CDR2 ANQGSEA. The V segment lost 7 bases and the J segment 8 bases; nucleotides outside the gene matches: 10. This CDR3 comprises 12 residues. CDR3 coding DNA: TGCAGCGACCGACAGGGTAGTAAAGGCTACACCTTC. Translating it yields CSDRQGSKGYTF. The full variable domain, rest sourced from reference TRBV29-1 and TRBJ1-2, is SAVISQKPSRDICQRGTSLTIQCQVDSQVTMMFWYRQQPGQSLTLIATANQGSEATYESGFVIDKFPISRPNLTFSTLTVSNMSPEDSSIYLCSDRQGSKGYTFGSGTRLTVV.

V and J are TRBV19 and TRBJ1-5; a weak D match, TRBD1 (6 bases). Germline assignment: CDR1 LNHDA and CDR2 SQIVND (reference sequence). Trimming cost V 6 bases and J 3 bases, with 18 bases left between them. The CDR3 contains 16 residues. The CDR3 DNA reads TGTGCCAGTAGCAGAGGGGGTCGGGGGAACAATCAGCCCCAGCATTTT. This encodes CASSRGGRGNNQPQHF. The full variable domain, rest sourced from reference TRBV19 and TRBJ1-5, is DGGITQSPKYLFRKEGQNVTLSCEQNLNHDAMYWYRQDPGQGLRLIYYSQIVNDFQKGDIAEGYSVSREKKESFPLTVTSAQKNPTAFYLCASSRGGRGNNQPQHFGDGTRLSIL.

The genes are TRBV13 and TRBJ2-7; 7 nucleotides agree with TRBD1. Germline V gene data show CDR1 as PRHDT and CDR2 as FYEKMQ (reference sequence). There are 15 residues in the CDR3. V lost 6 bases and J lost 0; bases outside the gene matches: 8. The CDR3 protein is CASSYRGASSYEQYF. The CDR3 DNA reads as TGTGCCAGCAGTTACAGGGGTGCCAGCTCCTACGAGCAGTACTTC.

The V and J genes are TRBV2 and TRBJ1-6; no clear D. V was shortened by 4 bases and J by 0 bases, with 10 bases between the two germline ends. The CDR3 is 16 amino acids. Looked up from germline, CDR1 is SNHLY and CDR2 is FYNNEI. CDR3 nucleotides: TGTGCCAGCAGTGTGGGCGGAAGCTCCTATAATTCACCCCTCCACTTT. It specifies CASSVGGSSYNSPLHF. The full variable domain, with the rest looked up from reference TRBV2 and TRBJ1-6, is EPEVTQTPSHQVTQMGQEVILRCVPISNHLYFYWYRQILGQKVEFLVSFYNNEISEKSEIFDDQFSVERPDGSNFTLKIRSTKLEDSAMYFCASSVGGSSYNSPLHFGNGTRLTVT.

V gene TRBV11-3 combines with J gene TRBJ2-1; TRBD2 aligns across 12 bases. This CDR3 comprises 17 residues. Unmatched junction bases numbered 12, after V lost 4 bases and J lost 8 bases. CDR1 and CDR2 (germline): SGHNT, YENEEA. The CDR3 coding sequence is TGTGCCAGCAGCTGGCCCAAACTAGCGGGAGGAGGGGATGAGCAGTTCTTC. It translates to CASSWPKLAGGGDEQFF. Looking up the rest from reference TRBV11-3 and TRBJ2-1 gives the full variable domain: EAGVVQSPRYKIIEKKQPVAFWCNPISGHNTLYWYLQNLGQGPELLIRYENEEAVDDSQLPKDRFSAERLKGVDSTLKIQPAELGDSAVYLCASSWPKLAGGGDEQFFGPGTRLTVL.

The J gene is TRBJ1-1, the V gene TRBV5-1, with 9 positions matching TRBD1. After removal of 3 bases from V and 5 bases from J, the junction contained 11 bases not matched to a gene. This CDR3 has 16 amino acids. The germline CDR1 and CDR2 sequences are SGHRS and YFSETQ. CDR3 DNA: TGCGCCAGCAGCTCCGTCGCTACAGGGGGCGTTACTGAAGCTTTCTTT. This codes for CASSSVATGGVTEAFF.

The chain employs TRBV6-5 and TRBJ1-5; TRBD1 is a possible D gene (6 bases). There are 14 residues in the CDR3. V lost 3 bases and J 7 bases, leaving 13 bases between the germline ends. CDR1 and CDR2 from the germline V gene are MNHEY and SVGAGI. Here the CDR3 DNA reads TGTGCCAGCAGTTATAAGCAGGGGCGACAGCCCCAGCATTTT. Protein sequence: CASSYKQGRQPQHF.

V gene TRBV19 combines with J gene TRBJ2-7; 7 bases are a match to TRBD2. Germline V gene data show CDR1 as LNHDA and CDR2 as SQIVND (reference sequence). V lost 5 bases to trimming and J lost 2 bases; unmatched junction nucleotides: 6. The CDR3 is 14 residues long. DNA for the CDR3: TGTGCCAGTAGTCCGACTAGCCCACCCTACGAGCAGTACTTC. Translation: CASSPTSPPYEQYF.

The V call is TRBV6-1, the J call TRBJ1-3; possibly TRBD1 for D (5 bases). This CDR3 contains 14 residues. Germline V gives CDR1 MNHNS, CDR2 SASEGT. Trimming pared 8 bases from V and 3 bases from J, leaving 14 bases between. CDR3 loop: CASGGGTVGNTIYF. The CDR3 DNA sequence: TGTGCCAGCGGAGGAGGGACGGTTGGAAACACCATATATTTT.

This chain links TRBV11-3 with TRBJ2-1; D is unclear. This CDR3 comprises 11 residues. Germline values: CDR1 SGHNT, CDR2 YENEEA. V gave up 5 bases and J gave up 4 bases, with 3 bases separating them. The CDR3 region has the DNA TGTGCCAGCAGCATTTACAATGAGCAGTTCTTC. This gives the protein CASSIYNEQFF.

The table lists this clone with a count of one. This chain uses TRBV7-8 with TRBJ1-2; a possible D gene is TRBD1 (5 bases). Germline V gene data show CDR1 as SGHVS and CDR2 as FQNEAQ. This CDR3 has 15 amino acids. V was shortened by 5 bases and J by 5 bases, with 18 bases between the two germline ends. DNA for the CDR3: TGTGCCAGCAGCCCCCGGGGGGAGGGGTTATATGGCTACACCTTC. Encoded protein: CASSPRGEGLYGYTF.

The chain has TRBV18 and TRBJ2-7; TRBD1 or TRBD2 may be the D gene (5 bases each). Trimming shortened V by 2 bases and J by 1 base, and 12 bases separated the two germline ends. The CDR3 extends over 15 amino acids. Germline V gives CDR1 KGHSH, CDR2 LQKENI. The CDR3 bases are TGTGCCAGCTCACCAACGGGACCTCCGTCCTACGAGCAGTACTTC. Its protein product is CASSPTGPPSYEQYF.

CDR3 protein: CASSPLDLEIAGNEQFF. CDR3 DNA: TGTGCCAGCTCACCACTTGATTTAGAAATAGCGGGAAATGAGCAGTTCTTC. This chain uses TRBV18 with TRBJ2-1; 8 positions agree with TRBD2. V lost 1 base, J lost 7 bases, and 12 bases stayed unmatched. The CDR3 runs 17 residues. In germline, CDR1 is KGHSH, CDR2 LQKENI.

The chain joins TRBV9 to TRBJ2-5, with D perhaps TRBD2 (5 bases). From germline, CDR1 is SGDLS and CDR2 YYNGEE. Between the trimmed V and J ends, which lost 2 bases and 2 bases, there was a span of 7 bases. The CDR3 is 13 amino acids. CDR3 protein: CASSVTGQETQYF. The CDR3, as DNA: TGTGCCAGCAGCGTCACGGGGCAAGAGACCCAGTACTTC.

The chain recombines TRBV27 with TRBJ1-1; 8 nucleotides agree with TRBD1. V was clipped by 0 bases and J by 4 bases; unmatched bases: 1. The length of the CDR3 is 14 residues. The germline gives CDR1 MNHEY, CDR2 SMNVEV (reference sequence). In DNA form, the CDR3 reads TGTGCCAGCAGTTTATCCAGGGGGCTCACTGAAGCTTTCTTT. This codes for CASSLSRGLTEAFF.

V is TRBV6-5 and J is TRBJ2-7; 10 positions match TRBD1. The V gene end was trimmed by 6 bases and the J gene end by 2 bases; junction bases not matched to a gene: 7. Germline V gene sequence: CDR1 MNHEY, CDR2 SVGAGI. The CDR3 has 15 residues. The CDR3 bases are TGTGCCAGCAGCTTAGGGACAGGGGAAACCTACGAGCAGTACTTC. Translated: CASSLGTGETYEQYF.

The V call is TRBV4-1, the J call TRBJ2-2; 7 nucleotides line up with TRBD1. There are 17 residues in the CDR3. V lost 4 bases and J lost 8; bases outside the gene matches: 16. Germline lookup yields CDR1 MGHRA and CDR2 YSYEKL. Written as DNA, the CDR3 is TGCGCCAGCAGCCCCACTACGGGACAGCCTCCTATTGGGGAGCTGTTTTTT. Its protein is CASSPTTGQPPIGELFF.